This T cell receptor (beta chain) was retrieved from a study of blood T cell repertoires in COVID-19. J gave up 4 bases and V 1 base, and 4 bases lay outside the gene matches. The CDR3 has 16 residues. Per the germline V gene, CDR1 is LGHNA and CDR2 is YNFKEQ. The sample holds one count of this clone. Libraries were prepared by immunoSEQ multiplex PCR; TCRdb keeps only in-frame clonotypes and omits some of them. The sample contains 140,000 to 150,000 clones, 85% to 90% of which appear only once. The sample consisted of peripheral blood. The V gene is TRBV4-2, the J gene TRBJ2-6, with 7 bases identical to TRBD2. The sequence derives from a man in his fifties who had recovered from COVID-19. CDR3: CASSQAGGTGANVLTF. The CDR3 DNA sequence: TGTGCCAGCAGCCAAGCGGGGGGTACCGGGGCCAACGTCCTGACTTTC.